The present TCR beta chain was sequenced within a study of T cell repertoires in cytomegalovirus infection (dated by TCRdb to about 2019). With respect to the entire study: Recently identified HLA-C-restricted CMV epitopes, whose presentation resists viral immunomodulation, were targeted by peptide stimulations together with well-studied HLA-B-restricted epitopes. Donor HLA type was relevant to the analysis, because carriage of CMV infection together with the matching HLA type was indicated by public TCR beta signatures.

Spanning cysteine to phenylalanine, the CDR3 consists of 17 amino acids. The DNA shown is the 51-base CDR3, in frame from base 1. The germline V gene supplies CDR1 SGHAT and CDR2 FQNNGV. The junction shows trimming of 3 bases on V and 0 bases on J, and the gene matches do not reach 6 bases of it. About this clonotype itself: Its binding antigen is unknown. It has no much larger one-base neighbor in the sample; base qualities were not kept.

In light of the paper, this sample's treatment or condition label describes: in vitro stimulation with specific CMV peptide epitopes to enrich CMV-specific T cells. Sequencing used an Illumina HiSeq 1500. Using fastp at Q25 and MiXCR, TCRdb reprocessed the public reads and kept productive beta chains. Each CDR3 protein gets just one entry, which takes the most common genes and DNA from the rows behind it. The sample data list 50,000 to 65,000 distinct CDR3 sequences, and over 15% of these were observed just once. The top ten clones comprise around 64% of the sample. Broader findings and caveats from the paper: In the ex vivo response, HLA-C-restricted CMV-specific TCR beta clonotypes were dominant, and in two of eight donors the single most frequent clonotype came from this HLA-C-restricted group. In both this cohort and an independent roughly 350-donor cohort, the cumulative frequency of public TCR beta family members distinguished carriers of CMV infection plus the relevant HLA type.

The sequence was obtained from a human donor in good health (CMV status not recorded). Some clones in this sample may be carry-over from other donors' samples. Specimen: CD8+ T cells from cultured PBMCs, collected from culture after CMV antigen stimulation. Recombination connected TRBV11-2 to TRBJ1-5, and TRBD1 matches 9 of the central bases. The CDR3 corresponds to CASSFRQGDDSNQPQHF. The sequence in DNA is TGTGCCAGCAGCTTCAGACAGGGGGATGATAGCAATCAGCCCCAGCATTTT.